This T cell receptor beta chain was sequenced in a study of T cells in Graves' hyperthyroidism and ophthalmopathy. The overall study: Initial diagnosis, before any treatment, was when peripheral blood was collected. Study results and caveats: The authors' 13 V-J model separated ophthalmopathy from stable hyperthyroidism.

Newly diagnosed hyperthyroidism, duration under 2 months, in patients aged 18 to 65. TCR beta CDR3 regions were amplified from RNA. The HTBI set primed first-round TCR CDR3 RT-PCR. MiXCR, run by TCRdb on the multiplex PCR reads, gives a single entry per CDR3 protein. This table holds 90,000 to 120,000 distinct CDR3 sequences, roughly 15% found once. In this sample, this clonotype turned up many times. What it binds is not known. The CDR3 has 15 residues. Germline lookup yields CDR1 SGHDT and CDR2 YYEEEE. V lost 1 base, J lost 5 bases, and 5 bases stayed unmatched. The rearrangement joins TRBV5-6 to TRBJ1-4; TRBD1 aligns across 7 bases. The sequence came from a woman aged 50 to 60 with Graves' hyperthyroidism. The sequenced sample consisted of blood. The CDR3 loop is CASSLLTGRNEKLFF. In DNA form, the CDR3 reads TGTGCCAGCAGCTTGTTGACAGGGAGGAATGAAAAACTGTTTTTT.